These T cell receptor beta chains were read from a single sample in a study of Ad26.COV2.S vaccination and SARS-CoV-2 variants. Clones were sequenced by immunoSEQ multiplex PCR, and TCRdb holds only the in-frame ones, with some missing. The sample gives around 300,000 clones, less than 90% of which show up once; around 6.4% is in the top ten. Material: peripheral blood, obtained in a trial of Ad26.COV2.S vaccine versus placebo. These receptors came from a person between 18 and 59 years old who received the Ad26.COV2.S COVID-19 vaccine or a placebo. Both conserved end residues are part of each CDR3. D genes are given only for firm matches. Clone size is shown for a subset of rows, as once, few, many or a class of expanded clone.

J	V	D	size	DNA	CDR3
TRBJ2-7	TRBV6-5	NA	NA	TGTGCCAGCACCGACGGAGGCGGGCAGAATTACGAGCAGTACTTC	CASTDGGGQNYEQYF
TRBJ2-5	TRBV11-1	TRBD1	once	TGTGCCAGCAGCTTACGACAGGGTTTTGCTGAGACCCAGTACTTC	CASSLRQGFAETQYF
TRBJ1-1	TRBV5-6	TRBD1	NA	TGTGCCAGCAGTCAGATGGGGGACAGGGTCACTGAAGCTTTCTTT	CASSQMGDRVTEAFF
TRBJ2-2	TRBV4-3	TRBD1	NA	TGCGCCAGCAGCCGGACAGGGGGTAACACCGGGGAGCTGTTTTTT	CASSRTGGNTGELFF
TRBJ1-6	TRBV14	NA	NA	TGTGCCAGCAGCCAGGGGTCTCACCGTCCACGATATGGTTCACCCCTCCACTTT	CASSQGSHRPRYGSPLHF
TRBJ1-2	TRBV6-2/TRBV6-3	NA	NA	TGTGCCAGCAGTTACTGGACGGAGAACTATGGCTACACCTTC	CASSYWTENYGYTF
TRBJ2-4	TRBV28	TRBD1	NA	TGTGCCAGCAGTCCAGGGACAGGGGATATAAACATTCAGTACTTC	CASSPGTGDINIQYF
TRBJ2-4	TRBV6-2/TRBV6-3	NA	NA	TGTGCCAGCAGTTACTCGATTAGGCAGACCTCAACCAAAAACATTCAGTACTTC	CASSYSIRQTSTKNIQYF
TRBJ2-3	TRBV5-4	TRBD2	NA	TGTGCCAGCAGCCTGGATCCGGGACTAGCGGCCGCTAGCACAGATACGCAGTATTTT	CASSLDPGLAAASTDTQYF
TRBJ1-4	TRBV19	TRBD1	NA	TGTGCCAGTAGTTCTGCAGGGGGCTGGAATGAAAAACTGTTTTTT	CASSSAGGWNEKLFF
TRBJ2-1	TRBV9	TRBD2	NA	TGTGCCAGCAGCGTACGGAATGCGGAAGCGGGAGGGAACAATGAGCAGTTCTTC	CASSVRNAEAGGNNEQFF
TRBJ2-3	TRBV5-1	NA	NA	TGCGCCAGCAGCTTGGCCTCGGGGGGCCCAGGAGATACGCAGTATTTT	CASSLASGGPGDTQYF
TRBJ1-5	TRBV6-1	NA	NA	TGTGCCAGCAGTGAATTAGGGGGTCAGCCCCAGCATTTT	CASSELGGQPQHF
TRBJ1-5	TRBV12-3/TRBV12-4	NA	NA	TGTGCCAGCACCACGTATAGCAATCAGCCCCAGCATTTT	CASTTYSNQPQHF
TRBJ2-7	TRBV7-9	NA	NA	TGTGCCAGCAGCTTATCCCCTGTATTCTCCGAGCAGTACTTC	CASSLSPVFSEQYF
TRBJ2-1	TRBV29-1	NA	NA	TGCAGCGTTGGAGTCGCAGTAAAACACAATGAGCAGTTCTTC	CSVGVAVKHNEQFF
TRBJ1-3	TRBV6-6	NA	NA	TGTGCCAGCAGTTACTCGTCTCTTGGAAACACCATATATTTT	CASSYSSLGNTIYF
TRBJ2-5	TRBV20-1	NA	NA	TGCAGTGCCTTGGGGTCGGAGACCCAGTACTTC	CSALGSETQYF
TRBJ1-4	TRBV27	NA	NA	TGTGCCAGCAGTTACACGAGCTCAACTAATGAAAAACTGTTTTTT	CASSYTSSTNEKLFF
TRBJ1-3	TRBV7-2	NA	NA	TGTGCCAGCAGCTTAGTTGGGGGTGAGAGCTCTGGAAACACCATATATTTT	CASSLVGGESSGNTIYF
TRBJ2-2	TRBV9	NA	few	TGTGCCAGCAGCGTCGGCTCGAAACCCGGGGAGCTGTTTTTT	CASSVGSKPGELFF
TRBJ2-3	TRBV9	NA	NA	TGTGCCAGCAGCGTAGGGAGCACAGATACGCAGTATTTT	CASSVGSTDTQYF
TRBJ1-2	TRBV5-1	NA	NA	TGCGCCAGCAGCCCCGGACCTTCGGGGGGGGGAGGCTATGGCTACACCTTC	CASSPGPSGGGGYGYTF
TRBJ2-1	TRBV7-9	TRBD2	NA	TGTGCCAGCAGCACGACTAGCGGGAACAATGAGCAGTTCTTC	CASSTTSGNNEQFF
TRBJ1-5	TRBV9	NA	NA	TGTGCCAGCAGTGTCCGGAGTGGGGCGATGGAGCCCCAGCATTTT	CASSVRSGAMEPQHF
TRBJ2-3	TRBV7-9	TRBD1	NA	TGTGCCAGCAGCCCCAGACAGGGACCAGATACGCAGTATTTT	CASSPRQGPDTQYF
TRBJ1-1	TRBV29-1	NA	NA	TGCAGCGTTGACGGAATTTCTAAAGCTTTCTTT	CSVDGISKAFF
TRBJ1-5	TRBV19	NA	NA	TGTGCCAGTAGTATCGACCGCACCCAGCCCCAGCATTTT	CASSIDRTQPQHF
TRBJ2-7	TRBV19	TRBD1	NA	TGTGCCAGTAGTAGGACAGGGGATGGCGAGCAGTACTTC	CASSRTGDGEQYF